A single sample gave rise to the 13 T cell receptor beta chains below, sequenced in a study of blood T cell repertoires in COVID-19. The data were produced by immunoSEQ multiplex PCR, yet TCRdb's version contains in-frame clones alone and is incomplete. The sample has approximately 200,000 clones, around 85% seen once. Specimen: peripheral blood. All receptors derive from a man aged 60-69 years with acute or convalescent COVID-19.

V gene TRBV9 combines with J gene TRBJ2-1; possible D gene TRBD1, 6 bases. Germline CDR1 is SGDLS and CDR2 is YYNGEE. The ends were cut back, 1 base at V and 3 bases at J, with 14 bases in the middle. This CDR3 comprises 16 residues. CDR3 DNA: TGTGCCAGCAGCGTACAGCCGATAGGGGGCTACAATGAGCAGTTCTTC. Its protein is CASSVQPIGGYNEQFF.

This clone turned up a few times. The chain employs TRBV29-1 and TRBJ2-1; D ambiguous. Germline CDR1 SQVTM, CDR2 ANQGSEA. The ends were cut back, 8 bases at V and 10 bases at J, with 24 bases in the middle. The CDR3 runs 14 residues. The CDR3 loop is CSFMRSLLGGEQFF. CDR3 DNA sequence: TGCAGCTTTATGCGGTCCCTTCTTGGTGGGGAGCAGTTCTTC.

The genes are TRBV10-3 and TRBJ2-7; weak D call: TRBD2 (5 bases). Trimming shortened V by 0 bases and J by 5 bases, and 17 bases separated the two germline ends. The CDR3 runs to 16 residues. Germline-derived CDR1 and CDR2 are ENHRY and SYGVKD. The CDR3 bases are TGTGCCATCAGTGAGTCGATGGCTCTAGCCCCGGACGAGCAGTACTTC. Translated, it gives CAISESMALAPDEQYF.

This chain joins TRBV28 and TRBJ2-5; 13 bases fit TRBD2. This CDR3 has 16 residues. CDR1 MDHEN and CDR2 SYDVKM come from the germline V gene. V was pared by 4 bases and J by 5 bases, with 7 bases of the junction left unmatched. CDR3 DNA: TGTGCCAGCAGTTACCCGGGACTAGCGGGAAGGGAGACCCAGTACTTC. Its translation: CASSYPGLAGRETQYF.

This clone is a singleton in its sample. CDR3 region: CASSLDQGYEKLFF. Written as DNA, the CDR3 is TGCGCCAGCAGCTTGGATCAGGGTTACGAAAAACTGTTTTTT. The chain uses TRBV5-1 and TRBJ1-4; TRBD1 might be the D (5 bases). There are 14 residues in the CDR3. V dropped 0 bases and J dropped 8 bases, with 11 bases sitting between them. In germline, CDR1 is SGHRS, CDR2 YFSETQ. The whole variable domain, remainder taken from reference TRBV5-1 and TRBJ1-4, is KAGVTQTPRYLIKTRGQQVTLSCSPISGHRSVSWYQQTPGQGLQFLFEYFSETQRNKGNFPGRFSGRQFSNSRSEMNVSTLELGDSALYLCASSLDQGYEKLFFGSGTQLSVL.

The V gene is TRBV28, the J gene TRBJ2-7; D perhaps matches TRBD2 (6 bases). The CDR3 contains 14 residues. The germline V gene has CDR1 MDHEN and CDR2 SYDVKM. V lost 3 bases and J 3 bases, leaving 12 bases between the germline ends. CDR3 DNA sequence: TGTGCCAGCAGTTTGTGGGGGAGGATCTACGAGCAGTACTTC. Its protein is CASSLWGRIYEQYF.

V and J are TRBV15 and TRBJ1-2; no firm D call. Germline CDR1 reads LNHNV; CDR2 reads YYDKDF (reference sequence). The CDR3 runs to 17 residues. V was clipped by 0 bases and J by 0 bases, with 14 bases between them. CDR3 sequence (DNA): TGTGCCACCAGCAGAGATACTCGATCGCTGGCTAACTATGGCTACACCTTC. It codes for CATSRDTRSLANYGYTF.

The chain has TRBV6-1 and TRBJ2-1, with a possible D match to TRBD2 (5 bases). CDR1 MNHNS and CDR2 SASEGT come from the germline V gene. This CDR3 is built from 16 residues. V lost 3 bases and J lost 0, with 12 bases in between. CDR3 DNA sequence: TGTGCCAGCAGTGACGGTCGGCGGGTCTCCTACAATGAGCAGTTCTTC. It translates to CASSDGRRVSYNEQFF.

This clone was recorded once. The chain links TRBV3-1 (or the pseudogene TRBV3-2) to TRBJ1-6; 10 nucleotides line up with TRBD1. The CDR3 has 17 amino acids. Germline V gene lookup returns CDR1 LGHDT and CDR2 YNNKEL (reference sequence). Trimming at V came to 4 bases and at J to 5 bases, leaving 8 bases not matched to a gene. CDR3 loop: CASSPTQGQGNNSPLHF. CDR3 DNA sequence: TGTGCCAGCAGCCCGACCCAGGGACAGGGGAATAATTCACCCCTCCACTTT.

The chain combines TRBV10-3 with TRBJ2-1; 9 nucleotides line up with TRBD2. In germline, CDR1 is ENHRY, CDR2 SYGVKD. The CDR3 is 17 residues long. Germline trimming cut 4 bases from V and 5 bases from J; bases unmatched to any gene: 12. DNA for the CDR3: TGTGCCATCAGTGGGGCGGGGGCTAGCGGGGCTAACAATGAGCAGTTCTTC. As protein: CAISGAGASGANNEQFF.

This clone was observed a handful of times. The V gene is TRBV18, the J gene TRBJ2-2, with TRBD2 matching 15 bases. Per germline, CDR1 KGHSH and CDR2 LQKENI. J gave up 7 bases and V 3 bases, and 6 bases lay outside the gene matches. This CDR3 has 17 residues. This CDR3 is CASSPGLAGGRGGELFF. The CDR3 region has the DNA TGTGCCAGCTCACCGGGACTAGCGGGAGGCCGTGGCGGGGAGCTGTTTTTT. Drawing the rest from reference TRBV18 and TRBJ2-2, the complete variable domain is NAGVMQNPRHLVRRRGQEARLRCSPMKGHSHVYWYRQLPEEGLKFMVYLQKENIIDESGMPKERFSAEFPKEGPSILRIQQVVRGDSAAYFCASSPGLAGGRGGELFFGEGSRLTVL.

The chain links TRBV2 to TRBJ2-7, with no clear D. The CDR3 spans 14 residues. From germline, CDR1 is SNHLY and CDR2 FYNNEI. The V and J ends lost 1 base and 6 bases respectively, with 13 bases between them. CDR3 protein: CASSEVVGAPEQYF. The CDR3 DNA sequence: TGTGCCAGCAGTGAAGTGGTTGGAGCCCCCGAGCAGTACTTC.

This chain links TRBV6-2 or TRBV6-3 with TRBJ2-7; tentatively, D is TRBD1 (5 bases). Per germline, CDR1 MNHEY and CDR2 SVGEGT. The CDR3 is made up of 18 amino acids. Trimming pared 2 bases from V and 5 bases from J, leaving 25 bases between. CDR3 in DNA: TGTGCCAGCAGTTACCACCTACGACAGCACCAAGTGCTCCACGAGCAGTACTTC. This sequence encodes CASSYHLRQHQVLHEQYF.